Listed below are T cell receptor beta chains from one sample, sequenced in a study of CD8 T cells in Susac syndrome. TCRdb recomputed calls from the immunoSEQ multiplex PCR reads with MiXCR, one row per CDR3 protein. The sample records 130,000 to 150,000 distinct CDR3 sequences, under 97% being singletons. Sequencing input: CD4+ T cells from PBMCs. The receptors shown here come from a human donor with Susac syndrome. Each CDR3 is given with its conserved first and last residue. A D gene is named only where the DNA matches it firmly.

v_call: TRBV4-1
d_call: -
cdr3_aa: CASSLRADRGETQYF

v_call: TRBV6-4
d_call: TRBD1
cdr3_aa: CASSDSTGGNEQFF

v_call: TRBV2
d_call: -
cdr3_aa: CASSDEIPSNQPQHF

v_call: TRBV20-1
d_call: -
cdr3_aa: CSAKHSNQPQHF

v_call: TRBV20-1
d_call: TRBD2
cdr3_aa: CSASTSGQETQYF

v_call: TRBV12-3/TRBV12-4
d_call: -
cdr3_aa: CASSYPRTITSTDTQYF

v_call: TRBV10-3
d_call: -
cdr3_aa: CAISESPTSYEQYF

v_call: TRBV20-1
d_call: TRBD1
cdr3_aa: CSARTGMRPQHF

v_call: TRBV19
d_call: -
cdr3_aa: CASRGEVIQYF

v_call: TRBV15
d_call: -
cdr3_aa: CATSRSPASGETQYF

v_call: TRBV2
d_call: TRBD1
cdr3_aa: CASRPRTGGRSPLHF

v_call: TRBV2
d_call: -
cdr3_aa: CASSVGGVPQETQYF

v_call: TRBV3-1
d_call: TRBD2
cdr3_aa: CASSQEGSAGGPREQYF

v_call: TRBV6-1
d_call: -
cdr3_aa: CASKTGADTQYF

v_call: TRBV5-4
d_call: TRBD2
cdr3_aa: CASSLDSGGARETQYF

v_call: TRBV6-5
d_call: -
cdr3_aa: CASSYPGDRNNQPQHF

v_call: TRBV5-1
d_call: -
cdr3_aa: CASSRDTHEAFF

v_call: TRBV20-1
d_call: TRBD1
cdr3_aa: CSASGTGGSRNYGYTF

v_call: TRBV6-5
d_call: -
cdr3_aa: CASSYSLGRVNSPLHF

v_call: TRBV6-6
d_call: TRBD2
cdr3_aa: CASSPVRTSKETQYF

v_call: TRBV12-3/TRBV12-4
d_call: -
cdr3_aa: CASSLSPGELFF

v_call: TRBV5-1
d_call: -
cdr3_aa: CASNEVGDLYEQYF

v_call: TRBV29-1
d_call: -
cdr3_aa: CSVREGSADQPQHF

v_call: TRBV4-1
d_call: -
cdr3_aa: CASSPLWLGNNGQFF

v_call: TRBV15
d_call: -
cdr3_aa: CATSRESAGAGEKLFF